A selection of T cell receptor beta chains follows, all from one sample in a study of T cells in Graves' hyperthyroidism and ophthalmopathy. MiXCR, applied by TCRdb to the multiplex PCR reads, yields one record per CDR3 protein. The sample lists almost 500,000 distinct CDR3 sequences, 22% occurring once. The sample comprised blood. The source of these receptors is an older woman with Graves' ophthalmopathy. Each CDR3 is given with its conserved first and last residue. D genes are given only for firm matches. The listing skips clone size in some rows; elsewhere it reads once, few, many or a size class.

size,D,V,J,DNA,CDR3
.,.,TRBV5-6,TRBJ2-4,TGTGCCAGCAGCCGTTTGGACAGCCAAAACATTCAGTACTTC,CASSRLDSQNIQYF
.,TRBD1,TRBV7-2,TRBJ1-3,TGTGCCAGCAGCTTTGACAGGGGGCCTGGAAACACCATATATTTT,CASSFDRGPGNTIYF
few,.,TRBV6-5,TRBJ2-6,TGTGCCAGCAGTTACTCGGCGGGGTCTGGGGCCAACGTCCTGACTTTC,CASSYSAGSGANVLTF
.,TRBD2,TRBV28,TRBJ2-3,TGTGCCAGCAGCACTGGTCTAGCGGGAGGGCCCATCACACAAGATACGCAGTATTTT,CASSTGLAGGPITQDTQYF
.,.,TRBV7-2,TRBJ2-7,TGTGCCAGCAGCTTAGTTGGGGGAGCGGACCTCTACGAGCAGTACTTC,CASSLVGGADLYEQYF
.,.,TRBV19,TRBJ1-5,TGTGCCAGTAGCTTTATGGCTCAGCCCCAGCATTTT,CASSFMAQPQHF
many,.,TRBV29-1,TRBJ2-2,TGCAGCGTTGTCGGGATACCGGGACGACGGAACACCGGGGAGCTGTTTTTT,CSVVGIPGRRNTGELFF
few,.,TRBV6-1,TRBJ2-1,TGTGCCAGCAGTAGTGGGGCCTTATACAATGAGCAGTTCTTC,CASSSGALYNEQFF
few,.,TRBV30,TRBJ2-3,TGTGCCTGGAGTGGAGGACACAGCACAGATACGCAGTATTTT,CAWSGGHSTDTQYF
.,.,TRBV27,TRBJ1-2,TGTGCCAGCAGTTTGATAGGCAGGGGAAGAGGCTACACCTTC,CASSLIGRGRGYTF
.,TRBD1,TRBV5-5,TRBJ1-5,TGTGCCAGCAGCTTCAGCCTCCAGACAGGGGGCGCGGGTCAGCCCCAGCATTTT,CASSFSLQTGGAGQPQHF
many,.,TRBV10-3,TRBJ1-1,TGTGCCATCAGTGAGTCGAGTTGGGGGAACACTGAAGCTTTCTTT,CAISESSWGNTEAFF
few,TRBD1,TRBV7-9,TRBJ2-1,TGTGCCAGCAGCTTAGCGAGGACAGGGGGGTACAATGAGCAGTTCTTC,CASSLARTGGYNEQFF
many,.,TRBV12-3/TRBV12-4,TRBJ1-1,TGTGCCAGCAGTCTTAAGGGTGGGGGTACTGAAGCTTTCTTT,CASSLKGGGTEAFF
few,TRBD2,TRBV6-5,TRBJ2-2,TGTGCCAGCAGTTACTCGGCGGGAGAGGCCGGGGAGCTGTTTTTT,CASSYSAGEAGELFF
.,.,TRBV7-2,TRBJ1-5,TGTGCCAGCAGCGCTGACGGACGCAATCAGCCCCAGCATTTT,CASSADGRNQPQHF